This TCR beta chain was recovered during a study of blood T cell repertoires in COVID-19. Study details: The United States, Italy and Spain supplied acute and convalescent COVID-19 samples. PBMCs, B-cell-depleted T cells, or T cells were the source of the cDNA or gDNA that made up the material.

Per the original data handling: Estimates of nucleated cell counts were drawn from the amplification of reference gene primers. Profiling relied on immunoSEQ multiplex PCR, and the TCRdb table lists in-frame clones only, not all of them. D and trimming come from the DNA, and the V and J calls and clone size come from that table. This repertoire shows 200,000 or so clones, 60% to 85% found once; its top ten account for roughly a sixth. The germline V gene has CDR1 MNHNS and CDR2 SASEGT. V lost 0 bases and J lost 0, with 9 bases in between. The CDR3 is 16 amino acids. The specimen was peripheral blood. This TCR was recovered from a man in his sixties with active or convalescent COVID-19. V usage is TRBV6-1 and J usage is TRBJ1-3; D unresolved. CDR3 DNA sequence: TGTGCCAGCAGTGAAGCCGAAGCTCTCTCTGGAAACACCATATATTTT. Translation: CASSEAEALSGNTIYF.